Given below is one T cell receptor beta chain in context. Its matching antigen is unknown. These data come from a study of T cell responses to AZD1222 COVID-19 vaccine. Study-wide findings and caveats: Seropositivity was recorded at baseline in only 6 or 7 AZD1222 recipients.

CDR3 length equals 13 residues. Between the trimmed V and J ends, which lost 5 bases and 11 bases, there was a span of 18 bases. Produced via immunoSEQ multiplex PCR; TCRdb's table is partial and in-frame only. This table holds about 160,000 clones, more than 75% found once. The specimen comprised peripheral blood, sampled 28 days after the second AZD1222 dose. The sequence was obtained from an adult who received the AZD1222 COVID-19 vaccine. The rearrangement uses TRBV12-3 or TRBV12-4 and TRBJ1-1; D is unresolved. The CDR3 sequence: CASSPHIGVAAFF. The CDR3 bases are TGTGCCAGCAGTCCCCATATTGGGGTTGCCGCTTTCTTT.